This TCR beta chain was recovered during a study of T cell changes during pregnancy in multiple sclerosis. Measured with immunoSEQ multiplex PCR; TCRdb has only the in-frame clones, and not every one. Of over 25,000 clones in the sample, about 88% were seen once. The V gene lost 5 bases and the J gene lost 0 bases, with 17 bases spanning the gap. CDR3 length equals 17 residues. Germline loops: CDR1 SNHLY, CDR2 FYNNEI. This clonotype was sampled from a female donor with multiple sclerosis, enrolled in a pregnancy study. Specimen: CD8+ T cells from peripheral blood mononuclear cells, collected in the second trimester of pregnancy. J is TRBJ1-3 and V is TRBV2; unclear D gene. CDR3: CASSPRGIVSSGNTIYF. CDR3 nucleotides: TGTGCCAGCAGTCCGCGCGGTATAGTGAGCTCTGGAAACACCATATATTTT.